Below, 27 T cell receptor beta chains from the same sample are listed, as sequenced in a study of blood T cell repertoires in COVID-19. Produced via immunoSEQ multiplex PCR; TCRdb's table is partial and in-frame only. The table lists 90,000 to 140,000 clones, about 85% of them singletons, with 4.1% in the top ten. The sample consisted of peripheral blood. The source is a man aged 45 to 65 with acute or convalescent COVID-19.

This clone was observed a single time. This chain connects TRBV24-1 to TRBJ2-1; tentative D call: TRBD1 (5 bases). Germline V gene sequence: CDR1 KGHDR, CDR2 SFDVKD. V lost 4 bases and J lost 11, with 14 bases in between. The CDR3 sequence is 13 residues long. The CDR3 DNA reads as TGTGCCACCAGTGACAGACAGTCGTTAAAGCAGTTCTTC. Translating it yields CATSDRQSLKQFF.

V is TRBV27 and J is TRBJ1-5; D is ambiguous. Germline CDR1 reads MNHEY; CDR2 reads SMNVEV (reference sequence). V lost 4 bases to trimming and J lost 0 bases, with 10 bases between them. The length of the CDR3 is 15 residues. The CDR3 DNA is TGTGCCAGCAGTTATAGACTTTATAGCAATCAGCCCCAGCATTTT. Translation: CASSYRLYSNQPQHF.

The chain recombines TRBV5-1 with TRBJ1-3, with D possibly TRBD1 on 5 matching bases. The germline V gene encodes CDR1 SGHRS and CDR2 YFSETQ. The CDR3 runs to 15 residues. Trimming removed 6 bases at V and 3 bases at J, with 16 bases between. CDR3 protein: CASTREQGFGNTIYF. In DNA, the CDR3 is TGCGCCAGCACCCGCGAGCAGGGATTTGGAAACACCATATATTTT.

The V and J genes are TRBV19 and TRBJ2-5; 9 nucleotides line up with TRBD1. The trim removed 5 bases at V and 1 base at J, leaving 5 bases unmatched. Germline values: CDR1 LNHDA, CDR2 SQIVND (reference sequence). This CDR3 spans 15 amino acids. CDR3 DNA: TGTGCCAGTAGTTCCGGGACAGGGTTCCAAGAGACCCAGTACTTC. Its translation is CASSSGTGFQETQYF.

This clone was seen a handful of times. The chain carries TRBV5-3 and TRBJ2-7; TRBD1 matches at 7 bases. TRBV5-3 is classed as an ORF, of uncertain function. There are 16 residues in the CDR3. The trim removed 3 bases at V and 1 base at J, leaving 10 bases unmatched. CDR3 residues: CARSWKDRQKSYEQYF. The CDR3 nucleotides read TGTGCCAGAAGCTGGAAGGACAGGCAAAAGTCCTACGAGCAGTACTTC.

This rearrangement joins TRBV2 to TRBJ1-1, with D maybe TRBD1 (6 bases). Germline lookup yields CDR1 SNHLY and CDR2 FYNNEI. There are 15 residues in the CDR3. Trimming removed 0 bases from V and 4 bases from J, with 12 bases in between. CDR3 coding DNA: TGTGCCAGCAGTGAAGCGCAAGGGGGTCTCACTGAAGCTTTCTTT. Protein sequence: CASSEAQGGLTEAFF.

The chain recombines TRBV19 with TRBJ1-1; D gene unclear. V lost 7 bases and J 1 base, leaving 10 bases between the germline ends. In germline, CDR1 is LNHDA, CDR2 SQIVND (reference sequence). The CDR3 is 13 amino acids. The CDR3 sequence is CASTGSKNTEAFF. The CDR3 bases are TGTGCCAGTACAGGCTCCAAGAACACTGAAGCTTTCTTT.

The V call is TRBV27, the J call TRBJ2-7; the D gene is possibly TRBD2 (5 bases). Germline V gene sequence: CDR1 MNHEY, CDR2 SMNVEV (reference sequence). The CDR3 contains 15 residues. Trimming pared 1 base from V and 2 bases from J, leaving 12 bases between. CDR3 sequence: CASSLLRDGPYEQYF. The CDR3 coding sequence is TGTGCCAGCAGTTTATTGAGGGATGGTCCCTACGAGCAGTACTTC.

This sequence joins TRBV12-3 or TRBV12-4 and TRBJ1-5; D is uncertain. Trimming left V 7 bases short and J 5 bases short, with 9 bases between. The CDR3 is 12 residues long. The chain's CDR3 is CASTEGYQPQHF. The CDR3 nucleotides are TGTGCCAGCACCGAGGGATATCAGCCCCAGCATTTT.

This chain's CDR3 is CASSLGQGTGYTF. In DNA, the CDR3 is TGTGCCAGCAGCTTAGGACAGGGAACTGGCTACACCTTC. The J gene is TRBJ1-2, the V gene TRBV7-6; TRBD1 aligns across 7 bases. This CDR3 has 13 amino acids. V was clipped by 1 base and J by 7 bases; unmatched bases: 3. Germline assignment: CDR1 SGHVS and CDR2 FNYEAQ.

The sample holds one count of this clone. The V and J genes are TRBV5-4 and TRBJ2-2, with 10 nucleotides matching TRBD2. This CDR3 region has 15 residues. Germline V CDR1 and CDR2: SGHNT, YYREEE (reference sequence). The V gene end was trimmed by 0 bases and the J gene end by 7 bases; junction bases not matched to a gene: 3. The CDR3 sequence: CASSLEREGLGELFF. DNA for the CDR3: TGTGCCAGCAGCTTGGAGCGGGAGGGCCTCGGGGAGCTGTTTTTT.

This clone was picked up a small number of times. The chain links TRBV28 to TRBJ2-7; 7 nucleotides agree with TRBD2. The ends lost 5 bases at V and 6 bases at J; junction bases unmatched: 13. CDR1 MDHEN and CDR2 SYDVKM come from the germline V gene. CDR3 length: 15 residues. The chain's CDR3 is CASSPTLGLVTEQYF. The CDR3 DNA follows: TGTGCCAGCAGTCCCACCCTCGGACTAGTAACCGAGCAGTACTTC. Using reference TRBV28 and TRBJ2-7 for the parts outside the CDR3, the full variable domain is DVKVTQSSRYLVKRTGEKVFLECVQDMDHENMFWYRQDPGLGLRLIYFSYDVKMKEKGDIPEGYSVSREKKERFSLILESASTNQTSMYLCASSPTLGLVTEQYFGPGTRLTVT.

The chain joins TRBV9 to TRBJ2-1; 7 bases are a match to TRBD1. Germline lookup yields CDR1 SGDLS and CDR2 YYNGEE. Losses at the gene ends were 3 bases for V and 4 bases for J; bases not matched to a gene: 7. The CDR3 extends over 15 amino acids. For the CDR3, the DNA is TGTGCCAGCAGCGCCACCGGGACAGAATACAATGAGCAGTTCTTC. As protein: CASSATGTEYNEQFF.

The CDR3 spells CASSPGTGGSYEQYF. DNA for the CDR3: TGTGCCAGTAGTCCAGGGACAGGGGGCTCCTACGAGCAGTACTTC. This sequence joins TRBV19 and TRBJ2-7; 11 bases map to TRBD1. This CDR3 comprises 15 residues. Germline lookup yields CDR1 LNHDA and CDR2 SQIVND (reference sequence). V lost 5 bases to trimming and J lost 0 bases; unmatched junction nucleotides: 3. Based on the CDR3 plus reference TRBV19 and TRBJ2-7, the full variable domain is DGGITQSPKYLFRKEGQNVTLSCEQNLNHDAMYWYRQDPGQGLRLIYYSQIVNDFQKGDIAEGYSVSREKKESFPLTVTSAQKNPTAFYLCASSPGTGGSYEQYFGPGTRLTVT.

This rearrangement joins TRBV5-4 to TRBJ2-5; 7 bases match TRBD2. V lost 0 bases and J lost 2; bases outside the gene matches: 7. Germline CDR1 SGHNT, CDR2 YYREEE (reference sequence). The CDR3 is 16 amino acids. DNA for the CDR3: TGTGCCAGCAGCTTGGCCGGAACTAGCGAACAAGAGACCCAGTACTTC. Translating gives CASSLAGTSEQETQYF.

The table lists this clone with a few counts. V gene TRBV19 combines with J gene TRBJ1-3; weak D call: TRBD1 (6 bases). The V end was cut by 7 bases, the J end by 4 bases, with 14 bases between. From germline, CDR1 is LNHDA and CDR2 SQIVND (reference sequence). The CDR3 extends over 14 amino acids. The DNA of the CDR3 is TGTGCCAGTACCCCCGGGGGGCCCGGAAACACCATATATTTT. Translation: CASTPGGPGNTIYF.

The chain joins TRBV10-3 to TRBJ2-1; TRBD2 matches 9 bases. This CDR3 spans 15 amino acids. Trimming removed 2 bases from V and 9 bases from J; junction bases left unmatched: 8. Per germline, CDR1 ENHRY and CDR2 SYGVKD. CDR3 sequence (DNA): TGTGCCATCAGTGAGAACTGGCGGGAGGGCGGTGAGCAGTTCTTC. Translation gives CAISENWREGGEQFF.

The CDR3 here is CASSHPPGLGYNEQFF. In DNA form, the CDR3 reads TGTGCCAGTAGCCATCCCCCGGGACTAGGATACAATGAGCAGTTCTTC. V usage is TRBV19 and J usage is TRBJ2-1; 8 bases align to TRBD2. The germline CDR1 and CDR2 sequences are LNHDA and SQIVND (reference sequence). This CDR3 has 16 residues. J was trimmed by 4 bases and V by 6 bases; bases with no gene match: 11.

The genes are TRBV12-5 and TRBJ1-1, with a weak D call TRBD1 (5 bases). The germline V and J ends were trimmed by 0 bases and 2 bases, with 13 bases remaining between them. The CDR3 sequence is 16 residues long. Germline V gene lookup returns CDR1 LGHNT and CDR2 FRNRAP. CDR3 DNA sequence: TGTGCTAGTGGTTTGGTACGATTGGGACTTAACACTGAAGCTTTCTTT. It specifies CASGLVRLGLNTEAFF.

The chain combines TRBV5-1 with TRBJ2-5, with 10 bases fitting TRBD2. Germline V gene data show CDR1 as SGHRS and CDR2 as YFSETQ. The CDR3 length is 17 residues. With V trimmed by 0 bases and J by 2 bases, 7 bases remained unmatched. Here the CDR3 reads CASSLVGLAEFQETQYF. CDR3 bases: TGCGCCAGCAGCTTGGTTGGACTAGCGGAGTTTCAAGAGACCCAGTACTTC.

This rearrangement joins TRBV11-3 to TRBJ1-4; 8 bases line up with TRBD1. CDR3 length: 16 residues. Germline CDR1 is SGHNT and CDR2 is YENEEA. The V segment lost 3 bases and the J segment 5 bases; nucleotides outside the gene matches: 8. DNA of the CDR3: TGTGCCAGCAGCTTGGGCAGGGGGCGCCTGAATGAAAAACTGTTTTTT. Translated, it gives CASSLGRGRLNEKLFF.

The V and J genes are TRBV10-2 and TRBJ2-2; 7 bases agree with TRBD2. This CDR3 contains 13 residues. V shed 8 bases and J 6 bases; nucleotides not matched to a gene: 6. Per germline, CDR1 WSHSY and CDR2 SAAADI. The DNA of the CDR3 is TGCGCCAGCGGGGGGGTTTGGGCCGGGGAGCTGTTTTTT. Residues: CASGGVWAGELFF.

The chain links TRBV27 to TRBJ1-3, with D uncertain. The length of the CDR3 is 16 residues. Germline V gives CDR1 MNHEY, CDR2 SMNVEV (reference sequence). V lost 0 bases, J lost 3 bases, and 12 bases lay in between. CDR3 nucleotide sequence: TGTGCCAGCAGTTTATCAGCGGGGTTAGGTGGAAACACCATATATTTT. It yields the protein CASSLSAGLGGNTIYF.

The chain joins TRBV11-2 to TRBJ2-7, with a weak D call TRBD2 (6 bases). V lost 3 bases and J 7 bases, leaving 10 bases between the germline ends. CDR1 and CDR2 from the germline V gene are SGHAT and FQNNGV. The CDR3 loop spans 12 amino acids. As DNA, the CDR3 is TGTGCCAGCAGCTTTGGGGGGAGGGAGCAGTACTTC. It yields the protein CASSFGGREQYF.

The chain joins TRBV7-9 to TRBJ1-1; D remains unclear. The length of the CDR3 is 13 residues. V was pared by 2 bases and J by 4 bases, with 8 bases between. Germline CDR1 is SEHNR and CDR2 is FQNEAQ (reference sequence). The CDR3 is CASSLTDSTEAFF. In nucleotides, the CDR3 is TGTGCCAGCAGCTTAACAGATAGCACTGAAGCTTTCTTT.

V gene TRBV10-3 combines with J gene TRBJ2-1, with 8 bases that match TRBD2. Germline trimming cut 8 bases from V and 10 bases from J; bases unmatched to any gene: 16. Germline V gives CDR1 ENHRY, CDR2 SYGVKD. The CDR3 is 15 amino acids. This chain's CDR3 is CAIGRRSGVKLEQFF. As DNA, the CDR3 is TGTGCCATCGGCCGCCGTAGCGGGGTTAAGTTAGAGCAGTTCTTC.

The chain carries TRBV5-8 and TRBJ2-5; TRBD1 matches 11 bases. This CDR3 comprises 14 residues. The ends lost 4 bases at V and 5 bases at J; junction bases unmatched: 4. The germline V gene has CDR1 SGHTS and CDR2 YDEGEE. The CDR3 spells CASSRTGGTETQYF. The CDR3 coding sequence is TGTGCCAGCAGCCGGACAGGGGGCACGGAGACCCAGTACTTC.